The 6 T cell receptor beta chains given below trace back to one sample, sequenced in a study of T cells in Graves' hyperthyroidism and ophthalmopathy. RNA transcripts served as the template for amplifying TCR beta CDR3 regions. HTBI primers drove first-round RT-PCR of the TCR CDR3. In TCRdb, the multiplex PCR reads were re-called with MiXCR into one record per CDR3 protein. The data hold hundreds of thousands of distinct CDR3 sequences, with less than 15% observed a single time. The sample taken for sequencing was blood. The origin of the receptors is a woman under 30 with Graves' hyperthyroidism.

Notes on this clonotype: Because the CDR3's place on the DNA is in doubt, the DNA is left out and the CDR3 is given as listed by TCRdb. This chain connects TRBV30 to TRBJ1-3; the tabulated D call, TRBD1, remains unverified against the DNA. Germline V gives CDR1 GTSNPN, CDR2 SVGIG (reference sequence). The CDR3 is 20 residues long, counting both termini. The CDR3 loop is CAWRDSTVYEQYFGPDTIYF.

CDR3 nucleotide sequence: TGTGCCACCAGCATGGACAGGGGTCACGATTGGGGGCAGTTCTTC. It codes for CATSMDRGHDWGQFF. V is TRBV15 and J is TRBJ2-1; 9 bases agree with TRBD1. The trim removed 4 bases at V and 12 bases at J, leaving 13 bases unmatched. This CDR3 is built from 15 residues. Germline assignment: CDR1 LNHNV and CDR2 YYDKDF (reference sequence).

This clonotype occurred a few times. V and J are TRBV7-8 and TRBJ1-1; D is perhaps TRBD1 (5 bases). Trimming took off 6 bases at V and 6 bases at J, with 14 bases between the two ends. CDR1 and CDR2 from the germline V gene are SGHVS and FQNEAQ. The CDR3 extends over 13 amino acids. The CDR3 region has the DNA TGTGCCAGCAGGAGCCGCAGGGAAGCTGAAGCTTTCTTT. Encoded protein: CASRSRREAEAFF.

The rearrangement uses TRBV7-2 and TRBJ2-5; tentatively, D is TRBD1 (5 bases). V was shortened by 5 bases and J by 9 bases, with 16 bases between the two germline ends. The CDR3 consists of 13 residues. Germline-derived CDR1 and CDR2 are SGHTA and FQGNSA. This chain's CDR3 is CASSPGIVGAQYF. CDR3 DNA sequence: TGTGCCAGCAGCCCAGGAATTGTAGGGGCCCAGTACTTC.

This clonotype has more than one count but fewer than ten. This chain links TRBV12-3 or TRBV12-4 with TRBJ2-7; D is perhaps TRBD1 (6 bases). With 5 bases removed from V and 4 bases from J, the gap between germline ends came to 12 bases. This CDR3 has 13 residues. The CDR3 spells CASSEQGLYEQYF. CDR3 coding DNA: TGTGCCAGCAGTGAACAGGGTTTGTACGAGCAGTACTTC.

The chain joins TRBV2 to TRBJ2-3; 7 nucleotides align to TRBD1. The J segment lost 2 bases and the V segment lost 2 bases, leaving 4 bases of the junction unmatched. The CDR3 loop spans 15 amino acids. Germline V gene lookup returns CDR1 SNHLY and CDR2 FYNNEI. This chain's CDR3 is CASSEFGTATDTQYF. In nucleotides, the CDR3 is TGTGCCAGCAGTGAATTCGGGACAGCCACAGATACGCAGTATTTT.